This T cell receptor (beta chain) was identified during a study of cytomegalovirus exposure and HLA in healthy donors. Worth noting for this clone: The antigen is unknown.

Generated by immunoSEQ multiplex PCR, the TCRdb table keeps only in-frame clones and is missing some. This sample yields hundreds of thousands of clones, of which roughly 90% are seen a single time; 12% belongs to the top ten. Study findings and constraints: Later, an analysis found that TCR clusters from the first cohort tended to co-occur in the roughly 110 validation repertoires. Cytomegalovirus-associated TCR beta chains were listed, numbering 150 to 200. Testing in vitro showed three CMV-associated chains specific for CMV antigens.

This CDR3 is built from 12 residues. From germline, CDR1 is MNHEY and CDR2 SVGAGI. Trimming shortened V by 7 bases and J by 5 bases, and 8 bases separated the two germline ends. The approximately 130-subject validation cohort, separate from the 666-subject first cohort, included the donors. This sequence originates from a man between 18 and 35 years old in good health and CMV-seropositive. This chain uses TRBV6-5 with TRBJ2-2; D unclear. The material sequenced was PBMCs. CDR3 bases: TGTGCCAGCAAGACCTCGACCGGGGAGCTGTTTTTT. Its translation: CASKTSTGELFF.